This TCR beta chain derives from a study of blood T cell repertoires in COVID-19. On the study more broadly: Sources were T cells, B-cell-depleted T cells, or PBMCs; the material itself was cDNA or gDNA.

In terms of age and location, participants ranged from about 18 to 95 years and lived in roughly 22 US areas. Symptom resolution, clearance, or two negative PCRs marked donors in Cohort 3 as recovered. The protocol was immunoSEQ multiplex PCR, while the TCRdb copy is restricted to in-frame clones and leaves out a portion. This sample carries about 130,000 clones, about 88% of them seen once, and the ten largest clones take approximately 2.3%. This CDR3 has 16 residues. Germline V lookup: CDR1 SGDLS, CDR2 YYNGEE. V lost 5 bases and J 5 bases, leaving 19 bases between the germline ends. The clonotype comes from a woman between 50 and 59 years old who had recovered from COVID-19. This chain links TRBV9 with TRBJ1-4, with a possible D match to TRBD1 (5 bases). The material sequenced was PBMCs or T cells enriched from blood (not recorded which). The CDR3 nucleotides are TGTGCCAGCAGTCCACGACAGTACATTTACAATGAAAAACTGTTTTTT. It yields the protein CASSPRQYIYNEKLFF.